The source of this T cell receptor (beta chain) is a study of T cell repertoires in cytomegalovirus infection. Study-wide context: The public TCR beta signatures pointed to both CMV infection and matching HLA type.

The CDR3 runs 17 residues. From germline, CDR1 is SGHAT and CDR2 FQNNGV. Losses at the gene ends were 2 bases for V and 5 bases for J; bases not matched to a gene: 9. TCRdb fed the reads into MiXCR, producing one record per CDR3 protein. Found here are some 110,000 distinct CDR3 sequences, 10% of them singletons; the top ten hold approximately 33%. This clonotype was observed a single time. No antigen is known for it. A much larger clone sits a single nucleotide away, making a read error possible. Study conclusions and caveats: Carriers of CMV and the relevant HLA type were discriminated by public TCR beta frequency.

The sequencing sample was made of PBMCs, sequenced either directly or after in vitro stimulation (not recorded which). The chain links TRBV11-2 to TRBJ2-5; 12 bases agree with TRBD2. The sequence derives from a human donor in good health (CMV status not recorded). Some clones in this sample may be carry-over from other donors' samples. In nucleotides, the CDR3 is TGTGCCAGCAGCTTATTGCCTTTCGGGACTAGCGGGGAGACCCAGTACTTC. The encoded protein is CASSLLPFGTSGETQYF.